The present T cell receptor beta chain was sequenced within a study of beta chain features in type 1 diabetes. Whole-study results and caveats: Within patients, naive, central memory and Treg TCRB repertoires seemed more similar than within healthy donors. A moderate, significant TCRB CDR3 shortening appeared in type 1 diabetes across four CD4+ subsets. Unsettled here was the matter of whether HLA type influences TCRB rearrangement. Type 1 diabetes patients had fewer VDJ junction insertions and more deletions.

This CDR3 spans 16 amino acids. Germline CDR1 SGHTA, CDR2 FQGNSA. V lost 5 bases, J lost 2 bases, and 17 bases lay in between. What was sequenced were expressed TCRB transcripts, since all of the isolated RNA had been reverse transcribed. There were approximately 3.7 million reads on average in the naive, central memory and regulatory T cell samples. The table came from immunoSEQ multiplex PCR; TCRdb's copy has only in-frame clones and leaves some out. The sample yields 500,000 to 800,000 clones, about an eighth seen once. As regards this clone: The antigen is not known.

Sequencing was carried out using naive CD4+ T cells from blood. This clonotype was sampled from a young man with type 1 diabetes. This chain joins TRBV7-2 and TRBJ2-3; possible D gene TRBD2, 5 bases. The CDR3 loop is CASSRIRTGNTDTQYF. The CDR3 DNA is TGTGCCAGCAGCCGGATTCGTACCGGGAACACAGATACGCAGTATTTT.